This is a list of T cell receptor beta chains from one sample in a study of cytomegalovirus exposure and HLA in healthy donors. Clones were sequenced by immunoSEQ multiplex PCR, and TCRdb holds only the in-frame ones, with some missing. The table includes approximately 300,000 clones, roughly 81% detected once. Sequenced material: PBMCs. These receptors were taken from a woman aged 40 to 49 in good health and CMV-seropositive. The CDR3 runs from the conserved cysteine through the conserved F or W. Each record gives: clone size, V gene, J gene, D gene, CDR3 protein, CDR3 DNA. The D gene is left open where the match is weak. Clone size is stated in some rows and not others, as once, few, many or a class when expanded.

NA	TRBV7-2	TRBJ2-3	TRBD2	CASSWGLAGGGTDTQYF	TGTGCCAGCAGCTGGGGACTAGCGGGAGGGGGCACAGATACGCAGTATTTT
NA	TRBV7-9	TRBJ1-6	NA	CASSLTPSPLHF	TGTGCCAGCAGCTTGACACCTTCACCCCTCCACTTT
once	TRBV30	TRBJ2-1	NA	CAWSVSREWDNEQFF	TGTGCCTGGAGTGTGTCCCGGGAGTGGGACAATGAGCAGTTCTTC
NA	TRBV6-5	TRBJ2-1	NA	CASARGNEQFF	TGTGCCAGCGCGCGGGGCAATGAGCAGTTCTTC
NA	TRBV28	TRBJ2-1	NA	CASSLYRFEQFF	TGTGCCAGCAGTCTCTACAGGTTCGAGCAGTTCTTC
NA	TRBV30	TRBJ2-5	NA	CAWQGNSEETQYF	TGTGCCTGGCAGGGGAATTCGGAAGAGACCCAGTACTTC
NA	TRBV5-8	TRBJ2-1	TRBD2	CASSRLAGVYNEQFF	TGTGCCAGCAGCAGGCTAGCGGGAGTTTACAATGAGCAGTTCTTC
NA	TRBV28	TRBJ1-3	TRBD1	CASISGTDGNTIYF	TGTGCCAGCATCTCCGGGACAGATGGAAACACCATATATTTT
NA	TRBV14	TRBJ2-7	TRBD1	CASSQERAGGAGVYEQYF	TGTGCCAGCAGCCAAGAAAGGGCAGGGGGCGCGGGTGTCTACGAGCAGTACTTC
few	TRBV18	TRBJ2-7	NA	CASSPQEGTYEQYF	TGTGCCAGCTCACCACAGGAGGGGACCTACGAGCAGTACTTC
once	TRBV2	TRBJ2-2	TRBD1	CASSVGTGATGELFF	TGTGCCAGCAGTGTCGGGACAGGAGCCACCGGGGAGCTGTTTTTT
NA	TRBV14	TRBJ2-7	NA	CASSQDFRRAENEQYF	TGTGCCAGCAGCCAAGATTTTCGCAGGGCGGAGAACGAGCAGTACTTC
NA	TRBV5-1	TRBJ2-7	TRBD1	CASSSSTTGLPYEQYF	TGCGCCAGCAGCTCCAGCACGACAGGGCTCCCCTACGAGCAGTACTTC
NA	TRBV28	TRBJ1-5	NA	CASRNGDILRPQHF	TGTGCCAGCAGGAATGGGGACATCCTCCGGCCCCAGCATTTT
NA	TRBV6-5	TRBJ2-1	TRBD2	CASSPLAGGMYEQFF	TGTGCCAGCAGCCCACTAGCGGGAGGGATGTATGAGCAGTTCTTC
NA	TRBV7-9	TRBJ2-5	TRBD2	CASSLGASGSWETQYF	TGTGCCAGCAGCTTAGGGGCTAGCGGGAGTTGGGAGACCCAGTACTTC
NA	TRBV5-1	TRBJ2-7	TRBD1	CASSLGTGGHEQYF	TGCGCCAGCAGCTTGGGGACAGGGGGGCACGAGCAGTACTTC
NA	TRBV27	TRBJ2-1	TRBD2	CASSLERLAGPHEQFF	TGTGCCAGCAGTTTAGAGCGGCTAGCGGGCCCCCATGAGCAGTTCTTC
NA	TRBV6-6	TRBJ2-7	NA	CASSRDDNGYEQYF	TGTGCCAGCAGTAGAGATGACAATGGATACGAGCAGTACTTC
NA	TRBV5-5	TRBJ1-5	TRBD1	CASSLDRAGGQPQHF	TGTGCCAGCAGCTTAGACAGGGCTGGAGGTCAGCCCCAGCATTTT
NA	TRBV7-9	TRBJ1-1	NA	CASSLARGTGHLNTEAFF	TGTGCCAGCAGCTTAGCGCGAGGAACAGGCCATTTGAACACTGAAGCTTTCTTT
NA	TRBV27	TRBJ1-2	NA	CASSHPTGSGYTF	TGTGCCAGCAGTCATCCGACAGGTTCTGGCTACACCTTC
NA	TRBV4-1	TRBJ2-6	NA	CASSQDQGGSGANVLTF	TGCGCCAGCAGCCAAGATCAGGGTGGGTCCGGGGCCAACGTCCTGACTTTC
NA	TRBV19	TRBJ1-6	TRBD1	CASSTSDREYNSPLHF	TGTGCCAGTAGTACCTCGGACAGGGAATATAATTCACCCCTCCACTTT
NA	TRBV19	TRBJ1-5	NA	CASSIIKGDGDQPQHF	TGTGCCAGTAGTATTATAAAAGGGGATGGGGATCAGCCCCAGCATTTT
NA	TRBV20-1	TRBJ2-5	NA	CSASGQETQYF	TGCAGTGCTAGCGGCCAAGAGACCCAGTACTTC
few	TRBV12-5	TRBJ1-5	TRBD1	CASGLATGGGWPQHF	TGTGCTAGTGGTTTGGCAACAGGGGGCGGGTGGCCCCAGCATTTT